This T cell receptor (beta chain) is drawn from a study of shared clonotypes between healthy human individuals. About this clone: Its specificity is unknown.

Naive CD8 cells lacked CD45RO, underwent positive selection for CCR7 and left out terminally differentiated effector memory CD45RA+ cells. Among the donors, all were Caucasian adults who lived in Nashville, Tennessee. Some clones are missing from TCRdb's copy, which holds only in-frame ones; the method was immunoSEQ multiplex PCR. The sample comprises approximately 650,000 clones, 95% of which are singletons, and about 0.11% rests with the top ten. General study findings and limits: A handful of donors showed sharing of approximately 5% of naive CD4 clonotypes.

The source material was naive CD8+ T cells sorted from blood. The receptor's source is a woman aged 30 to 39 in good health.

Here the CDR3 DNA reads TGTGCCAGCAGTCACACGGTCGGTTCTGGAAACACCATATATTTT. The encoded protein is CASSHTVGSGNTIYF. V and J are TRBV28 and TRBJ1-3; unclear D gene. Trimming removed 5 bases from V and 1 base from J, with 12 bases in between. The CDR3 extends over 15 amino acids. From germline, CDR1 is MDHEN and CDR2 SYDVKM. The whole variable domain, filled in from reference TRBV28 and TRBJ1-3, reads DVKVTQSSRYLVKRTGEKVFLECVQDMDHENMFWYRQDPGLGLRLIYFSYDVKMKEKGDIPEGYSVSREKKERFSLILESASTNQTSMYLCASSHTVGSGNTIYFGEGSWLTVV.